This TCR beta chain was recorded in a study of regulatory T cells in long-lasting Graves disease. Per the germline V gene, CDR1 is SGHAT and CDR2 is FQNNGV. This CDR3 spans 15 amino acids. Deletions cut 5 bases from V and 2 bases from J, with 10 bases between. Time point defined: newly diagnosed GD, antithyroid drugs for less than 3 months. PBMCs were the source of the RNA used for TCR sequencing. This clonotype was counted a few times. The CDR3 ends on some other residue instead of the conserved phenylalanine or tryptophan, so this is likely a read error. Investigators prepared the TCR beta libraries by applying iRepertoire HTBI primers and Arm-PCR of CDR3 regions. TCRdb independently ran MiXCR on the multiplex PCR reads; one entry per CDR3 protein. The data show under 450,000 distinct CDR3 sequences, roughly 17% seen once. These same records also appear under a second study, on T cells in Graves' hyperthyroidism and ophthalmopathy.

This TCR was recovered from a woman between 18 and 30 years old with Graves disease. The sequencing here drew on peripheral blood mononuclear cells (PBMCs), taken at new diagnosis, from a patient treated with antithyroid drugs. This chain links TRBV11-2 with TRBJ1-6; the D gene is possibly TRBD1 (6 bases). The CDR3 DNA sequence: TGTGCCAGCAGCAGGGGGAGAGCCTATAATTCACCCCTCCACCTT. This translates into CASSRGRAYNSPLHL.